This TCR beta chain was sequenced in a study of T cell responses to AZD1222 COVID-19 vaccine. Notes on the study in general: The study found Spike-specific TCR breadth and depth rose after two AZD1222 doses.

Trimming took 2 bases from V and 4 from J, leaving 12 bases between them. In germline, CDR1 is MNHEY, CDR2 SVGAGI. CDR3 size: 15 residues. Only in-frame clones appear in the TCRdb table, and some are missing; sequencing was by immunoSEQ multiplex PCR. The table lists 80,000 to 90,000 clones, 90% of them singletons, with 5% to 6% in the top ten. On this clone: The antigen is not known.

This rearrangement joins TRBV6-5 to TRBJ2-1, with D perhaps matching TRBD1 or TRBD2 (6 bases each). Sequenced material: peripheral blood, taken 28 days after the second AZD1222 dose. The TCR sequence derives from an adult who received the AZD1222 COVID-19 vaccine. The CDR3 loop reads CASSYIGGRYNEQFF. CDR3 nucleotides: TGTGCCAGCAGTTACATCGGGGGCCGATACAATGAGCAGTTCTTC.